The 22 T cell receptor beta chains presented below share a single source sample, sequenced in a study of T cells in Graves' hyperthyroidism and ophthalmopathy. Regions amplified from RNA transcripts were the TCR beta CDR3 regions. First-round RT-PCR of the TCR CDR3 relied on the HTBI primer set. TCRdb independently ran MiXCR on the multiplex PCR reads; one entry per CDR3 protein. In the table there are over 700,000 distinct CDR3 sequences, around 19% of which are singletons. Sequences were obtained from blood. These TCRs come from a woman aged 45-65 years with Graves' hyperthyroidism that later progressed to Graves' ophthalmopathy.

The chain employs TRBV7-9 and TRBJ2-7; 10 bases are shared with TRBD1. After removal of 1 base from V and 4 bases from J, the junction contained 4 bases not matched to a gene. The CDR3 has 15 amino acids. From germline, CDR1 is SEHNR and CDR2 FQNEAQ (reference sequence). CDR3 protein: CASSLEGTGVYEQYF. CDR3 nucleotide sequence: TGTGCCAGCAGCTTAGAAGGGACAGGGGTGTACGAGCAGTACTTC.

There are a few counts of this clonotype. The V call is TRBV5-1, the J call TRBJ1-4; 7 bases are a match to TRBD1. The CDR3 runs to 11 residues. The ends lost 3 bases at V and 10 bases at J; junction bases unmatched: 0. Germline values: CDR1 SGHRS, CDR2 YFSETQ. CDR3 DNA sequence: TGCGCCAGCAGCTCAGGGGGAAAACTGTTTTTT. Protein sequence: CASSSGGKLFF.

This clonotype turned up a few times. As DNA, the CDR3 is TGTGCCAGTAGTATAGAATCGGGGCCGAATAGCAATCAGCCCCAGCATTTT. It encodes CASSIESGPNSNQPQHF. The J gene is TRBJ1-5, the V gene TRBV19, with TRBD1 as a possible D gene (5 bases). The CDR3 contains 17 residues. V lost 0 bases and J 0 bases, leaving 12 bases between the germline ends. Germline lookup yields CDR1 LNHDA and CDR2 SQIVND (reference sequence). Drawing the rest from reference TRBV19 and TRBJ1-5, the complete variable domain is DGGITQSPKYLFRKEGQNVTLSCEQNLNHDAMYWYRQDPGQGLRLIYYSQIVNDFQKGDIAEGYSVSREKKESFPLTVTSAQKNPTAFYLCASSIESGPNSNQPQHFGDGTRLSIL.

This clonotype was observed at least ten times. The rearrangement uses TRBV7-9 and TRBJ2-6; no clear D gene. Germline V lookup: CDR1 SEHNR, CDR2 FQNEAQ (reference sequence). V lost 5 bases to trimming and J lost 4 bases, with 3 bases between them. This CDR3 is built from 12 residues. Here the CDR3 reads CASSTGANVLTF. The CDR3 nucleotides are TGTGCCAGCAGCACCGGGGCCAACGTCCTGACTTTC.

This CDR3 is CASSPGLVPYEQYF. The DNA of the CDR3 is TGTGCCAGCAGTCCGGGACTCGTACCCTACGAGCAGTACTTC. V is TRBV7-3 and J is TRBJ2-7; tentative D call: TRBD2 (6 bases). CDR1 is SGHTA, CDR2 FQGTGA, per germline. Trimming cost V 6 bases and J 2 bases, with 14 bases left between them. This CDR3 region has 14 residues. The complete variable domain, with remaining parts taken from reference TRBV7-3 and TRBJ2-7, reads GAGVSQTPSNKVTEKGKYVELRCDPISGHTALYWYRQSLGQGPEFLIYFQGTGAADDSGLPNDRFFAVRPEGSVSTLKIQRTERGDSAVYLCASSPGLVPYEQYFGPGTRLTVT.

This clonotype was seen repeatedly, ten times or more. The V gene is TRBV30, the J gene TRBJ2-7, with 7 bases matching TRBD1. Unmatched junction bases numbered 5, after V lost 3 bases and J lost 0 bases. CDR3 size: 14 residues. Germline V gene lookup returns CDR1 GTSNPN and CDR2 SVGIG (reference sequence). The CDR3 DNA reads as TGTGCCTGGAGGGGGACAGAGAGCTCCTACGAGCAGTACTTC. Protein sequence: CAWRGTESSYEQYF.

This clonotype has at least ten counts. The V and J genes are TRBV7-9 and TRBJ2-7; the D is unclear. Germline assignment: CDR1 SEHNR and CDR2 FQNEAQ (reference sequence). The V end lost 1 base, the J end lost 2 bases, and 9 bases lay between the germline ends. This CDR3 is 14 amino acids long. In DNA, the CDR3 is TGTGCCAGCAGCTTAGAGACCGCTCCCTACGAGCAGTACTTC. This codes for CASSLETAPYEQYF.

This clonotype was recorded at least ten times. The gene calls are TRBV3-1 and TRBJ1-4, with D possibly being TRBD1 (5 bases). The CDR3 covers 13 residues. V was pared by 3 bases and J by 12 bases, with 14 bases between. The V gene's germline CDR1 is LGHDT and CDR2 YNNKEL (reference sequence). Written as DNA, the CDR3 is TGTGCCAGCAGCCAGCTCGGGACTGCGGAACTGTTTTTT. It is translated as CASSQLGTAELFF.

This clonotype occurred many times. The rearrangement links TRBV28 to TRBJ1-1; the match to TRBD1 covers 8 bases. Germline assignment: CDR1 MDHEN and CDR2 SYDVKM. This CDR3 region has 14 residues. Trimming at V came to 8 bases and at J to 0 bases, leaving 5 bases not matched to a gene. The CDR3 loop is CASPSTGVNTEAFF. The DNA of the CDR3 is TGTGCCAGCCCTTCGACAGGGGTGAACACTGAAGCTTTCTTT.

This clonotype was found many times. The CDR3 loop is CATSRRHAVNTEAFF. As DNA, the CDR3 is TGTGCCACCAGCAGACGTCACGCCGTCAACACTGAAGCTTTCTTT. The rearrangement links TRBV15 to TRBJ1-1; D uncertain. CDR3 size: 15 residues. V was cut by 2 bases and J by 2 bases, with 12 bases left in between. Looked up from germline, CDR1 is LNHNV and CDR2 is YYDKDF (reference sequence).

This clonotype has just a few counts. A much more abundant neighbour one base away suggests this may be a read error. The rearrangement uses TRBV11-2 and TRBJ2-7; D unclear. The germline gives CDR1 SGHAT, CDR2 FQNNGV. CDR3 length: 14 amino acids. As DNA, the CDR3 is TGTGCCAGCGGCTTCGGACCCCGAGACTACGAGCAGTACTTC. It yields the protein CASGFGPRDYEQYF.

This chain joins TRBV29-1 and TRBJ1-1; D gene uncertain. The CDR3 covers 13 residues. Trimming removed 4 bases from V and 4 bases from J, with 13 bases in between. Germline CDR1 is SQVTM and CDR2 is ANQGSEA. The CDR3 nucleotides are TGCAGCGTTGCCAGCGGGGAGGTCACTGAAGCTTTCTTT. Translated, it gives CSVASGEVTEAFF. Full variable domain (missing parts from reference TRBV29-1 and TRBJ1-1): SAVISQKPSRDICQRGTSLTIQCQVDSQVTMMFWYRQQPGQSLTLIATANQGSEATYESGFVIDKFPISRPNLTFSTLTVSNMSPEDSSIYLCSVASGEVTEAFFGQGTRLTVV.

This clonotype was seen ten or more times. This chain connects TRBV6-1 to TRBJ2-7; D gene ambiguous. The CDR3 consists of 13 residues. Germline loops: CDR1 MNHNS, CDR2 SASEGT. V was trimmed by 4 bases and J by 4 bases, leaving 11 bases between them. In DNA form, the CDR3 reads TGTGCCAGCAGTGTGGGCGGAGAATACGAGCAGTACTTC. Translating gives CASSVGGEYEQYF.

This clonotype appeared many times. This chain joins TRBV12-3 or TRBV12-4 and TRBJ1-2; tentatively, D is TRBD1 (5 bases). There are 15 residues in the CDR3. Trimming took off 6 bases at V and 8 bases at J, with 22 bases between the two ends. As DNA, the CDR3 is TGTGCCAGCAGCGACTCGACAAGTGGGGGTGTCGGCTACACCTTC. It encodes CASSDSTSGGVGYTF.

This clonotype has at least ten counts. This sequence joins TRBV2 and TRBJ2-1; the D is unclear. Between the trimmed V and J ends, which lost 7 bases and 5 bases, there was a span of 15 bases. This CDR3 is 14 amino acids long. CDR1 is SNHLY and CDR2 is FYNNEI in the germline V gene. CDR3 sequence (DNA): TGTGCCAGCACCCACGGTCTGGGGAACAATGAGCAGTTCTTC. Its protein product is CASTHGLGNNEQFF.

Details on this clonotype: The junction shows a germline mismatch at one end, possibly a read error. This chain links TRBV11-2 with TRBJ2-7, with TRBD2 matching over 8 bases. This CDR3 comprises 15 residues. Looked up from germline, CDR1 is SGHAT and CDR2 is FQNNGV. The CDR3 DNA reads TGTGCCAGGAGCTTGGTCGGGGGGGCTTCCTACGAGCAGTACTTC. Amino acid sequence: CARSLVGGASYEQYF.

CDR3 sequence reads: CASLTGETQYF. CDR3 DNA sequence: TGTGCCAGCTTGACAGGAGAGACCCAGTACTTC. This chain links TRBV2 with TRBJ2-5; D might be TRBD1 (6 bases). In germline, CDR1 is SNHLY, CDR2 FYNNEI. The V end was cut by 8 bases, the J end by 4 bases, with 8 bases between. The CDR3 is made up of 11 amino acids.

This clonotype has a single count. The chain combines TRBV2 with TRBJ1-5; D call uncertain. CDR1 is SNHLY and CDR2 is FYNNEI in the germline V gene. Deletions cut 7 bases from V and 0 bases from J, with 13 bases between. The CDR3 runs to 15 residues. The CDR3 is CASIKGNLSNQPQHF. CDR3 in DNA: TGTGCCAGCATAAAAGGGAATCTTAGCAATCAGCCCCAGCATTTT.

This chain joins TRBV6-6 and TRBJ2-4; 7 bases map to TRBD2. The germline gives CDR1 MNHNY, CDR2 SVGAGI (reference sequence). Losses at the gene ends were 0 bases for V and 1 base for J; bases not matched to a gene: 6. The CDR3 loop spans 17 amino acids. The CDR3 sequence is CASSYSMGGDAKNIQYF. The CDR3 bases are TGTGCCAGCAGTTACTCGATGGGGGGGGACGCCAAAAACATTCAGTACTTC.

The J gene is TRBJ1-3, the V gene TRBV20-1, with 10 bases that match TRBD1. The CDR3 runs to 17 residues. With V trimmed by 2 bases and J by 0 bases, 7 bases remained unmatched. Germline loops: CDR1 DFQATT, CDR2 SNEGSKA (reference sequence). CDR3: CSARFPGQGPSGNTIYF. CDR3 DNA sequence: TGCAGTGCTAGATTCCCGGGACAGGGGCCCTCTGGAAACACCATATATTTT.

This clonotype has just a few counts. This chain uses TRBV4-2 with TRBJ2-7; D may be TRBD1 (5 bases). CDR3 size: 15 residues. From germline, CDR1 is LGHNA and CDR2 YNFKEQ. The germline V and J ends were trimmed by 0 bases and 4 bases, with 13 bases remaining between them. The CDR3 here is CASSQDPDSSYEQYF. CDR3 sequence (DNA): TGTGCCAGCAGCCAAGATCCCGACAGTTCTTACGAGCAGTACTTC.

This clonotype was counted only a few times. This sequence joins TRBV10-3 and TRBJ1-5; a possible D gene is TRBD1 (5 bases). The germline gives CDR1 ENHRY, CDR2 SYGVKD. This CDR3 is built from 15 residues. V was cut by 4 bases and J by 5 bases, with 15 bases left in between. The CDR3 DNA follows: TGTGCCATCAGTGGCCCGGGGGAGGAAGATCAGCCCCAGCATTTT. Its translation is CAISGPGEEDQPQHF.